Below are 10 T cell receptor beta chains sequenced from a single sample in a study of Tregs in tolerant kidney transplant recipients. The method was immunoSEQ multiplex PCR; TCRdb's version includes in-frame clones alone and lacks a portion of them. The sample has about 240,000 clones, 65% to 85% seen once. The sample taken for sequencing was CD4+ T cells from blood. The origin of the receptors is a human donor in good health.

The chain couples TRBV6-6 to TRBJ1-1; D uncertain. Trimming stripped 2 bases from V and 0 bases from J, with 10 bases between. The CDR3 extends over 15 amino acids. From germline, CDR1 is MNHNY and CDR2 SVGAGI (reference sequence). The CDR3 here is CASSYKVGLNTEAFF. The DNA of the CDR3 is TGTGCCAGCAGTTACAAAGTGGGTTTGAACACTGAAGCTTTCTTT.

The V and J genes are TRBV2 and TRBJ1-1, with D unclear. The CDR3 totals 12 residues. The germline V gene has CDR1 SNHLY and CDR2 FYNNEI. Trimming took off 6 bases at V and 4 bases at J, with 9 bases between the two ends. The CDR3 loop is CASRPESTEAFF. The CDR3 bases are TGTGCCAGCAGACCAGAAAGCACTGAAGCTTTCTTT.

Notes on this clone: One end of the junction fails to match germline, which may point to a read error. This chain links TRBV7-9 with TRBJ2-7; the D is unclear. CDR1 is SEHNR and CDR2 is FQNEAQ in the germline V gene (reference sequence). The CDR3 loop spans 13 amino acids. CDR3 protein: CASSLAGIYKQYF. The CDR3 coding sequence is TGTGCCAGCAGCTTAGCAGGGATCTACAAGCAGTACTTC.

This sequence joins TRBV30 and TRBJ2-2; TRBD1 might be the D (5 bases). Germline-derived CDR1 and CDR2 are GTSNPN and SVGIG (reference sequence). The V end was cut by 0 bases, the J end by 3 bases, with 8 bases between. The CDR3 loop spans 14 amino acids. The CDR3: CAWSVQGDTGELFF. Written as DNA, the CDR3 is TGTGCCTGGAGTGTTCAGGGTGACACCGGGGAGCTGTTTTTT.

The chain recombines TRBV6-5 with TRBJ2-1; no reliable D call. Trimming pared 0 bases from V and 0 bases from J, leaving 9 bases between. Per the germline V gene, CDR1 is MNHEY and CDR2 is SVGAGI. The CDR3 totals 16 residues. The CDR3 sequence is CASSYSSTSSYNEQFF. Written as DNA, the CDR3 is TGTGCCAGCAGTTACTCTTCCACAAGCTCCTACAATGAGCAGTTCTTC.

This chain connects TRBV4-1 to TRBJ1-1; TRBD1 might be the D (5 bases). Germline V gene lookup returns CDR1 MGHRA and CDR2 YSYEKL. The CDR3 is made up of 20 amino acids. Trimming took 1 base from V and 0 from J, leaving 24 bases between them. The CDR3 here is CASSQALRTLANPMNTEAFF. As DNA, the CDR3 is TGCGCCAGCAGCCAAGCTCTTCGGACATTGGCGAACCCTATGAACACTGAAGCTTTCTTT.

This clone appeared a single time. The J gene is TRBJ2-1, the V gene TRBV11-1, with 7 positions matching TRBD1. Germline V gene data show CDR1 as SGHAT and CDR2 as FQDESV (reference sequence). The trim removed 1 base at V and 4 bases at J, leaving 10 bases unmatched. The CDR3 extends over 17 amino acids. The CDR3 spells CASSLGPDRAIYNEQFF. CDR3 coding DNA: TGTGCCAGCAGCTTAGGTCCTGACAGGGCAATTTACAATGAGCAGTTCTTC.

This clone was found a few times. The chain links TRBV7-9 to TRBJ2-7; no firm D call. Germline CDR1 is SEHNR and CDR2 is FQNEAQ (reference sequence). Between the trimmed V and J ends, which lost 2 bases and 4 bases, there was a span of 6 bases. The CDR3 is 12 amino acids. The chain's CDR3 is CASSLIGYEQYF. The CDR3 DNA reads as TGTGCCAGCAGCTTAATAGGGTACGAGCAGTACTTC. The whole variable domain, filled in from reference TRBV7-9 and TRBJ2-7, reads DTGVSQNPRHKITKRGQNVTFRCDPISEHNRLYWYRQTLGQGPEFLTYFQNEAQLEKSRLLSDRFSAERPKGSFSTLEIQRTEQGDSAMYLCASSLIGYEQYFGPGTRLTVT.

The chain uses TRBV10-1 and TRBJ1-1, with a possible D match to TRBD1 (5 bases). The CDR3 sequence is 12 residues long. V was trimmed by 4 bases and J by 11 bases, leaving 14 bases between them. In germline, CDR1 is WNHNN, CDR2 SYGVQD (reference sequence). The CDR3, as DNA: TGCGCCAGCAGTGCCTCGGGGGTGAAGGCTTTCTTT. Translated, it gives CASSASGVKAFF.

The chain uses TRBV10-3 and TRBJ2-3; D is uncertain. Trimming shortened V by 0 bases and J by 7 bases, and 5 bases separated the two germline ends. This CDR3 spans 12 amino acids. CDR1 ENHRY and CDR2 SYGVKD come from the germline V gene. Here the CDR3 DNA reads TGTGCCATCAGTGAGTCCGTATATACGCAGTATTTT. Amino acids: CAISESVYTQYF.